This TCR beta chain was captured by sequencing in a study of resident and recirculating memory T cells in vitiligo. No patient showed confetti depigmentation, a clinical sign of active disease. Deletions cut 4 bases from V and 5 bases from J, with 15 bases between. Per the germline V gene, CDR1 is SEHNR and CDR2 is FQNEAQ (reference sequence). The length of the CDR3 is 14 residues. Assay: immunoSEQ multiplex PCR; the TCRdb copy retains only in-frame clones and omits some. The sample holds 40,000 to 50,000 clones, 80% to 95% seen once. This chain links TRBV7-9 with TRBJ2-7, with TRBD1 as a possible D gene (6 bases). The TCR was taken from a male donor with vitiligo. The specimen sequenced was blood. The DNA of the CDR3 is TGTGCCAGCAGCTACCCCCCAGGACAGAACGAGCAGTACTTC. Translating it yields CASSYPPGQNEQYF.